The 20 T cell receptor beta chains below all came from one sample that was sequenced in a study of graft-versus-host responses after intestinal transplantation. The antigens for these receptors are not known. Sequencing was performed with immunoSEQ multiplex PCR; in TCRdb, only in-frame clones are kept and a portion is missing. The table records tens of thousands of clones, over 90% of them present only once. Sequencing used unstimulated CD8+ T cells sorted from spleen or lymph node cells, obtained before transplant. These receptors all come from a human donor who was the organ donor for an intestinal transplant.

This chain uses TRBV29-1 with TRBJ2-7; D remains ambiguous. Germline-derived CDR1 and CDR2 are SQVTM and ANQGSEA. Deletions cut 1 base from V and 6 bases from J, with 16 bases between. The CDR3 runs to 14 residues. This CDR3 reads CSVEGAAGPGEQYF. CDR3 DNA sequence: TGCAGCGTTGAAGGTGCGGCAGGCCCCGGCGAGCAGTACTTC.

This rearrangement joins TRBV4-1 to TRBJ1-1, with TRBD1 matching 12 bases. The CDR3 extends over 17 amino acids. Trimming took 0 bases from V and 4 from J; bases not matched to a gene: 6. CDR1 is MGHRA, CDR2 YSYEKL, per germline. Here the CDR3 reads CASSQDRGTGGLTEAFF. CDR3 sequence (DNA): TGCGCCAGCAGCCAAGATCGGGGGACAGGGGGCCTCACTGAAGCTTTCTTT.

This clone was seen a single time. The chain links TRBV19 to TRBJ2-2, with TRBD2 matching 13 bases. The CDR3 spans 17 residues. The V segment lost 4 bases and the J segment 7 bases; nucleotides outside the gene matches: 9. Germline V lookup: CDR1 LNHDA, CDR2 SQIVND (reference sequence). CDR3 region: CASSTWTSGSSGGELFF. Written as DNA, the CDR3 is TGTGCCAGTAGTACCTGGACTAGCGGGAGTTCGGGCGGGGAGCTGTTTTTT.

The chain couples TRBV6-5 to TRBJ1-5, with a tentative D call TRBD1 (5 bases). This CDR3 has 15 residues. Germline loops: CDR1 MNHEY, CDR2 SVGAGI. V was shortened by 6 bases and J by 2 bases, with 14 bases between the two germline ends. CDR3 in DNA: TGTGCCAGCAGCATCGGGGGGGAGGGCAATCAGCCCCAGCATTTT. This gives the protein CASSIGGEGNQPQHF.

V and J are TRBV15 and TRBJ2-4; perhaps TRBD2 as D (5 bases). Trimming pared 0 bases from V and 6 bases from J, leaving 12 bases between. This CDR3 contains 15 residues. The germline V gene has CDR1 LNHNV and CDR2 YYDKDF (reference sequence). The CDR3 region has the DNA TGTGCCACCAGCAGAGATTTGGGGAGCCCAAACATTCAGTACTTC. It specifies CATSRDLGSPNIQYF.

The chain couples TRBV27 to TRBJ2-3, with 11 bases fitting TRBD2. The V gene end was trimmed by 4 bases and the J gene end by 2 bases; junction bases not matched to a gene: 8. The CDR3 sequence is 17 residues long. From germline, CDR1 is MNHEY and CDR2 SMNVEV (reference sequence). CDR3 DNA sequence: TGTGCCAGCAGTTCGAACCTAGCGGGAGGAGACACAGATACGCAGTATTTT. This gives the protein CASSSNLAGGDTDTQYF.

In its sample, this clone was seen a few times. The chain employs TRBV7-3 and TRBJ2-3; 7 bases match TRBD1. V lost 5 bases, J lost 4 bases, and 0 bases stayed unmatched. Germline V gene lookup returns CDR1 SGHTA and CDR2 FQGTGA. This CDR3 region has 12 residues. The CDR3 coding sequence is TGTGCCAGCAGCGACAGGGCAGATACGCAGTATTTT. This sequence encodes CASSDRADTQYF.

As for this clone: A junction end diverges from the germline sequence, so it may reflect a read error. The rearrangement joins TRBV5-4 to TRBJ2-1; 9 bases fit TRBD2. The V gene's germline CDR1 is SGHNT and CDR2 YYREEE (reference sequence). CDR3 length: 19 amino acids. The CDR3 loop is CASSLALAGDFSPYIEQFF. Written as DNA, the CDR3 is TGTGCCAGCAGCTTGGCCTTAGCGGGAGATTTTAGCCCGTACATTGAGCAGTTCTTC.

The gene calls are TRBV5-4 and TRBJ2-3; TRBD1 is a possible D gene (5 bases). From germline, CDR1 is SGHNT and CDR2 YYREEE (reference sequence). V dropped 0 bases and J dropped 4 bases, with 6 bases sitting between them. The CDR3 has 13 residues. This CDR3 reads CASSLEGADTQYF. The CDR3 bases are TGTGCCAGCAGCTTGGAAGGGGCAGATACGCAGTATTTT. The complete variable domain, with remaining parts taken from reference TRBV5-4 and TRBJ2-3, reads ETGVTQSPTHLIKTRGQQVTLRCSSQSGHNTVSWYQQALGQGPQFIFQYYREEENGRGNFPPRFSGLQFPNYSSELNVNALELDDSALYLCASSLEGADTQYFGPGTRLTVL.

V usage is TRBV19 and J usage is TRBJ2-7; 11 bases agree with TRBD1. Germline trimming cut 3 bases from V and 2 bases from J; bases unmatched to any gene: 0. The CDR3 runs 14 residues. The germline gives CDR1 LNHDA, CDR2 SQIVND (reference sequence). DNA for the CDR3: TGTGCCAGTAGTATGGGACAGGGGGCCTACGAGCAGTACTTC. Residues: CASSMGQGAYEQYF.

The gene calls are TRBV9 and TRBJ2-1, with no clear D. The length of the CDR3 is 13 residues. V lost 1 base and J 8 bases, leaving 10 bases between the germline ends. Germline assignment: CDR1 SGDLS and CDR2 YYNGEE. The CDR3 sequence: CASSVLGNHEQFF. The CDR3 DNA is TGTGCCAGCAGCGTATTAGGGAACCATGAGCAGTTCTTC.

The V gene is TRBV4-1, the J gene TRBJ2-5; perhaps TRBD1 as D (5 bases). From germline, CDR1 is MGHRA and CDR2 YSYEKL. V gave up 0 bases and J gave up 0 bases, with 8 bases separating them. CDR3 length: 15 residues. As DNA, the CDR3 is TGCGCCAGCAGCCAAGAGAAAGGGGACCAAGAGACCCAGTACTTC. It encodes CASSQEKGDQETQYF.

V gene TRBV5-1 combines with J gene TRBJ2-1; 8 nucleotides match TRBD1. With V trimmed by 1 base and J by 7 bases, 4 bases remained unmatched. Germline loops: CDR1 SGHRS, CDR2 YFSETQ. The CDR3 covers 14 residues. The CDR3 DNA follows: TGCGCCAGCAGCTTGAAGGACAGGGCAAATGAGCAGTTCTTC. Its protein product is CASSLKDRANEQFF.

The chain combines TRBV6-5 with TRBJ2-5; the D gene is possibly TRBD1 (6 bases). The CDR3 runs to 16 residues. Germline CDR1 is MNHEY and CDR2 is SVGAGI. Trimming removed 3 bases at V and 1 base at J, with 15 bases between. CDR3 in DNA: TGTGCCAGCAGTTATTCTGGACAGTCCACCCAAGAGACCCAGTACTTC. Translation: CASSYSGQSTQETQYF.

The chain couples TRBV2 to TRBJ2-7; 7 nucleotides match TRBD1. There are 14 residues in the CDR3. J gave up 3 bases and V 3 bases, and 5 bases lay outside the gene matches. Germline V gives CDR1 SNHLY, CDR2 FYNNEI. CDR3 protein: CASSEIWDSYEQYF. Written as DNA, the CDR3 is TGTGCCAGCAGTGAGATTTGGGACAGCTACGAGCAGTACTTC.

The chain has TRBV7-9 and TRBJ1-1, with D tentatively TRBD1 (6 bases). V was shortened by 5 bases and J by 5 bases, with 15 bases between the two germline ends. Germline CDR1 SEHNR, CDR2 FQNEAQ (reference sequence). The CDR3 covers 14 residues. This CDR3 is CASSPTGHGTEAFF. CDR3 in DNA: TGTGCCAGCAGCCCGACAGGACATGGGACTGAAGCTTTCTTT. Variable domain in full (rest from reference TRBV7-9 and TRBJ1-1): DTGVSQNPRHKITKRGQNVTFRCDPISEHNRLYWYRQTLGQGPEFLTYFQNEAQLEKSRLLSDRFSAERPKGSFSTLEIQRTEQGDSAMYLCASSPTGHGTEAFFGQGTRLTVV.

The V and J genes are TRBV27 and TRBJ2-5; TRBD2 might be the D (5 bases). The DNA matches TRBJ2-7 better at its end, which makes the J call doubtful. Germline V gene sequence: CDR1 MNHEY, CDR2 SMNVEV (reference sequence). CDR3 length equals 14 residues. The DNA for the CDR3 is TGTGCCAGCAGTTTAACGGGATGGTCCTACGAGCAGTACTTC. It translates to CASSLTGWSYEQYF.

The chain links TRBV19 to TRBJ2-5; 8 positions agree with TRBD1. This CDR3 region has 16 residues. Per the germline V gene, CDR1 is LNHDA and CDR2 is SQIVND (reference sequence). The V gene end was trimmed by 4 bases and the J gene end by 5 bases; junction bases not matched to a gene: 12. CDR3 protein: CASSSYRTGLKETQYF. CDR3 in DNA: TGTGCCAGTAGTAGCTATAGGACAGGGCTTAAGGAGACCCAGTACTTC.

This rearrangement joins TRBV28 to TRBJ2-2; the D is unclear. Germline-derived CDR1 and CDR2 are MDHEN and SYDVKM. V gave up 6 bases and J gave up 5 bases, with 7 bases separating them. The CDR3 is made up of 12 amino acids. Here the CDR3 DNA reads TGTGCCAGCAGGTCCGGGACCGGGGAGCTGTTTTTT. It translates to CASRSGTGELFF.

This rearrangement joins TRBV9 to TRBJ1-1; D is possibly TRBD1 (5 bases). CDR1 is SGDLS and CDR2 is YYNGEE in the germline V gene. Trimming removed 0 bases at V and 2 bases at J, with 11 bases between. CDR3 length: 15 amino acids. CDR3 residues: CASSVGGAANTEAFF. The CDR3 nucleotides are TGTGCCAGCAGCGTAGGAGGGGCCGCCAACACTGAAGCTTTCTTT.